Below are 3 T cell receptor beta chains sequenced from a single sample in a study of OX40 agonist ivuxolimab in advanced cancers. Some clones are missing from TCRdb's copy, which holds only in-frame ones; the method was immunoSEQ multiplex PCR. The table records about 55,000 clones, 88% of them present only once. The sample consisted of CD4+ or CD8+ T cells sorted from blood, taken in a trial of the OX40 agonist ivuxolimab. Receptors were obtained from an adult with an advanced solid tumor such as melanoma, head and neck, liver or kidney cancer.

The J gene is TRBJ1-1, the V gene TRBV28, with a weak D call TRBD1 (6 bases). Trimming cost V 1 base and J 0 bases, with 15 bases left between them. Germline CDR1 is MDHEN and CDR2 is SYDVKM. This CDR3 has 17 residues. The CDR3 DNA follows: TGTGCCAGCAGTTTATTTGGCGGGGGGCGGATGAACACTGAAGCTTTCTTT. Residues: CASSLFGGGRMNTEAFF. Full variable domain (outside the CDR3, taken from reference TRBV28 and TRBJ1-1): DVKVTQSSRYLVKRTGEKVFLECVQDMDHENMFWYRQDPGLGLRLIYFSYDVKMKEKGDIPEGYSVSREKKERFSLILESASTNQTSMYLCASSLFGGGRMNTEAFFGQGTRLTVV.

The chain couples TRBV5-1 to TRBJ1-1; perhaps TRBD1 as D (5 bases). The V end lost 4 bases, the J end lost 2 bases, and 12 bases lay between the germline ends. The CDR3 consists of 14 residues. Per the germline V gene, CDR1 is SGHRS and CDR2 is YFSETQ. As DNA, the CDR3 is TGCGCCAGCAGCACACGACAGTTAAACACTGAAGCTTTCTTT. It yields the protein CASSTRQLNTEAFF.

This sequence joins TRBV19 and TRBJ2-7, with 10 bases fitting TRBD2. V gave up 7 bases and J gave up 7 bases; unmatched junction bases: 7. CDR3 length: 13 amino acids. CDR1 is LNHDA, CDR2 SQIVND, per germline (reference sequence). The CDR3, as DNA: TGTGCCAGTATGTCTAGCGGGAGTTGGGAGCAGTACTTC. Its translation: CASMSSGSWEQYF.